Below are 8 T cell receptor beta chains sequenced from a single sample in a study of blood T cell repertoires in COVID-19. Some clones are missing from TCRdb's copy, which holds only in-frame ones; the method was immunoSEQ multiplex PCR. The sample records around 400,000 clones, around 90% being singletons. Sequenced sample: peripheral blood. These TCRs come from a man aged 35 to 55 with acute or convalescent COVID-19.

J is TRBJ2-4 and V is TRBV7-9; the D is unclear. From germline, CDR1 is SEHNR and CDR2 FQNEAQ (reference sequence). Trimming stripped 5 bases from V and 5 bases from J, with 7 bases between. This CDR3 region has 12 residues. CDR3 amino acids: CASSPHENIQYF. CDR3 DNA: TGTGCCAGCAGCCCACACGAAAACATTCAGTACTTC.

This clone showed up just once. The chain combines TRBV2 with TRBJ1-2, with D possibly being TRBD1 (5 bases). Trimming took 7 bases from V and 5 from J, leaving 8 bases between them. From germline, CDR1 is SNHLY and CDR2 FYNNEI. The CDR3 is 11 residues long. This CDR3 is CASKRGYGYTF. For the CDR3, the DNA is TGTGCCAGCAAACGGGGGTATGGCTACACCTTC.

CDR3 sequence (DNA): TGTGCCAGCAGTGAAGTGGGCGGGGGGAGGCAGCCCCAGCATTTT. This translates into CASSEVGGGRQPQHF. The rearrangement links TRBV6-1 to TRBJ1-5; TRBD1 might be the D (5 bases). The V gene's germline CDR1 is MNHNS and CDR2 SASEGT. CDR3 length equals 15 residues. Between the trimmed V and J ends, which lost 1 base and 7 bases, there was a span of 14 bases.

The chain uses TRBV7-8 and TRBJ2-1; 10 bases align to TRBD2. Germline V CDR1 and CDR2: SGHVS, FQNEAQ. With 4 bases clipped from V and 8 bases from J, the junction kept 8 bases outside the gene matches. The CDR3 loop spans 15 amino acids. As DNA, the CDR3 is TGTGCCAGCAGCTCCGAGCGGGGGGGCCGCTATGAGCAGTTCTTC. This translates into CASSSERGGRYEQFF.

The chain recombines TRBV28 with TRBJ2-3, with 8 bases aligning to TRBD1. Germline CDR1 MDHEN, CDR2 SYDVKM. CDR3 length equals 17 residues. V trimming: 9 bases; J trimming: 1 base; junction bases outside the gene matches: 15. CDR3 sequence: CASAGTGLVLRTDTQYF. The DNA for the CDR3 is TGTGCCAGTGCCGGGACAGGCCTAGTCTTACGCACAGATACGCAGTATTTT.

The chain is built from TRBV6-1 and TRBJ1-1; D not certain. CDR1 MNHNS and CDR2 SASEGT come from the germline V gene. V lost 3 bases, J lost 4 bases, and 15 bases lay in between. The CDR3 totals 15 residues. The CDR3 loop reads CASSELPGIGTEAFF. The CDR3 bases are TGTGCCAGCAGTGAGTTACCGGGGATTGGCACTGAAGCTTTCTTT.

The chain employs TRBV2 and TRBJ1-6, with 10 positions matching TRBD1. There are 14 residues in the CDR3. The ends lost 7 bases at V and 7 bases at J; junction bases unmatched: 4. Germline CDR1 SNHLY, CDR2 FYNNEI. CDR3: CASTPGQGNSPLHF. As DNA, the CDR3 is TGTGCCAGCACCCCGGGACAGGGGAATTCACCCCTCCACTTT.

This chain links TRBV28 with TRBJ2-6; a weak D match, TRBD1 (5 bases). V was trimmed by 5 bases and J by 0 bases, leaving 20 bases between them. CDR3 length equals 19 residues. In germline, CDR1 is MDHEN, CDR2 SYDVKM. The CDR3: CASSGYPRASYSGANVLTF. The DNA for the CDR3 is TGTGCCAGCAGTGGGTACCCCAGGGCTTCATACTCTGGGGCCAACGTCCTGACTTTC.